This record covers a single T cell receptor beta chain. No cognate antigen has been identified for it. Qualities for individual bases were not recorded, and no much larger clone is one base off. The CDR3 regions of human TCRbeta chains were subjected to immunosequencing. The original methods were these. Repertoire TCRs were matched against a reference library of SARS-CoV-2-specific TCRs generated with the MIRA antigen-specificity platform. Breadth was defined as the fraction of unique TCRs that were SARS-CoV-2-associated. Depth was defined as the fraction of total T cells that were SARS-CoV-2-associated. Using the MIRA data, each spike-specific TCR was assigned both to the spike region to which the TCR was reactive and to a CD4 or CD8 class. Log10-transformed breadth and depth values were compared by one-way ANOVA with Sidak's multiple comparisons tests. The clones in this table, taken by TCRdb from immuneACCESS, are in-frame only. Not every clone is retained; where verified, under half of the shortfall comes from an unresolved V gene, and the cause of the rest is unknown. The D gene and trimming were derived from the DNA, and the V and J assignments and clone size from that table. The sample has approximately 150,000 clones on record, 80% to 90% of them singletons. In total, the top ten clones hold approximately 5.1% of the sample.

The record originates from a study of T cell responses to AZD1222 COVID-19 vaccine (TCRdb year 2021). Notes on the research overall: Because spike-specific TCR depth and breadth did not differ between the two schedules, AZD1222 recipients who got a second dose at roughly 4 weeks were pooled with those who got a second dose at roughly 12 weeks. Trial participants were enrolled into age subgroups of 18-55, 56-69 and 70-plus years, which contained about 160, 30 and 59 TCR-sequenced participants, respectively. TCR sequencing covered 230 to 250 trial participants: 200 to 210 given two doses of AZD1222 and about 26 given two doses of MenACWY control vaccine. Overall study results and their limits: Nearly half of unique spike-specific TCRs reportedly recognized epitopes outside regions mutated in the B.1.351 and B.1.1.7 variants. Only five or six AZD1222 recipients were SARS-CoV-2 seropositive at baseline, limiting conclusions about previously exposed vaccinees. Participants were mostly white British and included more females than males, and it was suggested by the authors that clonal diversity may have been underestimated. Because no day 14 peak-response samples were available, the repertoires could be characterized only after the peak T cell response. After two AZD1222 doses, spike-specific TCR breadth and depth were significantly higher than at day 0 and than in MenACWY recipients. Vaccine-associated CD4 TCRs spanned the whole spike protein, with dominant responses in regions 160-218 and 743-854. In the small 56-69-year group, the increase in depth fell short of significance, most likely because of low power.

CDR1 and CDR2 are read off the germline V gene as SGHTA and FQGNSA. V is cut back by 5 bases and J by 3 bases, with 10 bases in the junction unmatched. Including the terminal cysteine and phenylalanine, the CDR3 comprises 16 residues. Of all the DNA, just the CDR3 is kept, 48 bases in frame from base 1. This specimen's time point label, per the study, means: baseline before first vaccination. Vaccinee samples came from UK trials COV001 and COV002, including a single-blind randomized controlled phase 2/3 trial of AZD1222 (ChAdOx1 nCoV-19) in healthy adults. Trial participant PBMC samples were collected at day 0 and day 28 after the second dose for TCRbeta chain sequencing.

The TCR originated in an adult in good health. This receptor chain uses TRBV7-2 and TRBJ1-1; 9 nucleotides in the junction match TRBD1. The source material was peripheral blood, sampled on day 0 of AZD1222 vaccination. The CDR3 here reads CASSTPTGGGHTEAFF. Read as DNA, the sequence is TGTGCCAGCAGCACTCCGACAGGGGGAGGACACACTGAAGCTTTCTTT. Where the CDR3 stops, the reference TRBV7-2 and TRBJ1-1 genes take over; the full variable domain is GAGVSQSPSNKVTEKGKDVELRCDPISGHTALYWYRQSLGQGLEFLIYFQGNSAPDKSGLPSDRFSAERTGGSVSTLTIQRTQQEDSAVYLCASSTPTGGGHTEAFFGQGTRLTVV.